What follows is one T cell receptor beta chain and its context. Antigen specificity is unknown. Germline lookup yields CDR1 MNHNS and CDR2 SASEGT. The CDR3 contains 18 residues. The V end was cut by 0 bases, the J end by 1 base, with 18 bases between. This sample stems from a study of T cell responses to AZD1222 COVID-19 vaccine. TCRdb's copy holds only in-frame clones and misses some; the assay was immunoSEQ multiplex PCR. The table lists some 150,000 clones, approximately 78% of them singletons. Study results and limitations: Among vaccine-associated CD4 TCRs, coverage spanned spike, with dominance at 160-218 and 743-854. Breadth and depth of Spike-specific TCRs rose after two AZD1222 doses. Clonal diversity may have been underestimated in mostly white British donors.

Sequenced material: peripheral blood, taken on day 0 of MenACWY control vaccination. The V gene is TRBV6-1, the J gene TRBJ1-2, with D possibly matching TRBD1 (6 bases). The origin of this receptor is an adult in good health. CDR3 amino acids: CASSEAWERQALNYGYTF. The CDR3 DNA sequence: TGTGCCAGCAGTGAAGCGTGGGAGAGACAGGCGCTTAACTATGGCTACACCTTC.